Listed below are T cell receptor beta chains from one sample, sequenced in a study of blood T cell repertoires in COVID-19. TCRdb keeps only in-frame clones here, not all; method: immunoSEQ multiplex PCR. The sample holds 200,000 to 250,000 clones, roughly nine tenths seen once. Material for sequencing was PBMCs or T cells enriched from blood (not recorded which). All receptors come from a woman aged 45-65 years in a cohort exposed to, infected with or recovered from COVID-19 (not recorded which). The CDR3 runs from the conserved cysteine through the conserved F or W. The D gene is left open where the match is weak.

16,TRBJ2-7,TRBD1,TRBV30,CAWRDRQGNRGYEQYF
15,TRBJ2-1,TRBD1,TRBV28,CASSSPGTGNNEQFF
14,TRBJ1-5,NA,TRBV19,CASSPQQGGQPQHF
11,TRBJ1-2,NA,TRBV6-6,CATTGNYGYTF
17,TRBJ2-1,TRBD2,TRBV7-2,CASSFPPLAGGVNEQFF
13,TRBJ1-2,NA,TRBV5-6,CASSLGTEGSRTF
11,TRBJ1-1,NA,TRBV29-1,CSVENAGEAFF
15,TRBJ1-2,NA,TRBV6-5,CASSYSFRVRYGYTF
14,TRBJ1-5,NA,TRBV6-5,CASSSRAGNQPQHF
13,TRBJ1-5,NA,TRBV24-1,CATSTGHGQPQHF
21,TRBJ2-2,TRBD1,TRBV4-2,CASSQGSAVDRAIPNTGELFF
15,TRBJ2-1,TRBD2,TRBV2,CASSGRTSGAPGQFF
17,TRBJ2-7,TRBD2,TRBV11-3,CASSLALEAGVTYEQYF
11,TRBJ2-5,NA,TRBV24-1,CATEGDRTQYF
16,TRBJ2-2,NA,TRBV11-3,CASSLARGSNTGELFF
16,TRBJ2-3,TRBD2,TRBV14,CASSQTSVFAIDTQYF
15,TRBJ2-1,TRBD1,TRBV7-4,CASRHGTGIPHEQFF
18,TRBJ2-3,NA,TRBV27,CASSLIDSSSSSTDTQYF
16,TRBJ2-7,NA,TRBV19,CASSDWSGVRSYEQYF
13,TRBJ2-2,NA,TRBV5-1,CASRSLNTGELFF
14,TRBJ1-4,TRBD1,TRBV29-1,CSVQRGQGNEKLFF
18,TRBJ2-3,TRBD2,TRBV5-1,CASSLMTSGGAGTDTQYF
14,TRBJ1-4,TRBD1,TRBV5-4,CASSRDRGDEKLFF
14,TRBJ1-2,NA,TRBV2,CASSDQGSGDGYTF
14,TRBJ1-1,TRBD1,TRBV2,CASMGDRGNTEAFF
11,TRBJ2-1,NA,TRBV25-1,CASRDTVGQFF
15,TRBJ1-2,TRBD1,TRBV4-2,CASSLVATGGRGYTF
13,TRBJ2-7,TRBD1,TRBV18,CASSRDSLREQYF
16,TRBJ2-3,TRBD2,TRBV19,CASSDASGTNADTQYF
14,TRBJ1-1,NA,TRBV14,CASSQGRQNTEAFF
15,TRBJ1-4,TRBD1,TRBV18,CASSRTGTGSEKLFF
12,TRBJ1-2,NA,TRBV30,CAWSVRSYGYTF
15,TRBJ1-1,NA,TRBV7-9,CASSPPSTTNTEAFF
15,TRBJ1-2,NA,TRBV28,CASSFPGHLRYGYTF
15,TRBJ2-2,TRBD1,TRBV28,CASRKPGGGTGELFF
13,TRBJ2-5,TRBD1,TRBV7-9,CASSLGQTETQYF
11,TRBJ1-2,NA,TRBV11-2,CASKQGPGYTF
13,TRBJ1-1,NA,TRBV19,CASSRVVNTEAFF
14,TRBJ2-5,TRBD2,TRBV5-1,CASSLGLEIRTQYF
14,TRBJ2-7,NA,TRBV7-2,CASSFLAGFYEQYF
14,TRBJ1-6,TRBD1,TRBV4-3,CASSKTGRNSPLHF
16,TRBJ2-1,TRBD2,TRBV14,CASSQDLSGGYNEQFF
14,TRBJ2-7,TRBD1,TRBV4-2,CASSQDTGAYEQYF
16,TRBJ2-1,TRBD1,TRBV5-4,CASSQISGQGGNEQFF